Listed below are T cell receptor beta chains from one sample, sequenced in a study of OX40 agonist ivuxolimab in advanced cancers. Sequenced by immunoSEQ multiplex PCR; TCRdb stores in-frame clones only, minus some. In the table there are 60,000 to 95,000 clones, roughly 87% of which are singletons. The sequences come from CD4+ or CD8+ T cells sorted from blood, collected in a trial of the OX40 agonist ivuxolimab. The receptors were gathered from an adult with an advanced solid tumor such as melanoma, head and neck, liver or kidney cancer. Both conserved end residues are part of each CDR3. A D gene is named only where the DNA matches it firmly. The size of a clone is reported for some rows only, either as once, few or many, or as a class for expanded clones.

V,size,D,J,DNA,CDR3
TRBV2,.,TRBD1,TRBJ1-2,TGTGCCAGCAGTGAGCAGAGACAGGGGAATGGCTACACCTTC,CASSEQRQGNGYTF
TRBV5-1,once,TRBD2,TRBJ2-1,TGCGCCAGCAGCTTGGAGGCTAGCGGGGGCCATGAGCAGTTCTTC,CASSLEASGGHEQFF
TRBV5-1,.,.,TRBJ2-7,TGCGCCAGCAGCTTGAGCGACTACGAGCAGTACTTC,CASSLSDYEQYF
TRBV7-2,once,.,TRBJ2-5,TGTGCCAGCAGCCCATCAGGGCTTCAAGAGACCCAGTACTTC,CASSPSGLQETQYF
TRBV18,.,.,TRBJ2-1,TGTGCCAGCTCGGCCCGGGCCGACAATGAGCAGTTCTTC,CASSARADNEQFF
TRBV5-5,.,.,TRBJ1-1,TGTGCCAGCAGAGAGGGGCTGGCTGAAGCTTTCTTT,CASREGLAEAFF
TRBV6-1,.,TRBD1,TRBJ2-5,TGTGCCGCAGGGGGCACGGAGACCCAGTACTTC,CAAGGTETQYF
TRBV5-8,few,TRBD1,TRBJ2-1,TGTGCCAGCAGCGCGACAGGGGGAAGGCTGGAGGAGCAGTTCTTC,CASSATGGRLEEQFF
TRBV7-2,.,TRBD1,TRBJ2-3,TGTGCCAGCAGCTTAAGACAGGGTGGCACAGATACGCAGTATTTT,CASSLRQGGTDTQYF
TRBV5-1,few,.,TRBJ2-2,TGCGCCAGCAGCTGGGGGACCTCCCCGAACACCGGGGAGCTGTTTTTT,CASSWGTSPNTGELFF
TRBV6-5,.,.,TRBJ1-1,TGTGCCAGCAGTCGGCAATGGAACACTGAAGCTTTCTTT,CASSRQWNTEAFF
TRBV7-3,.,TRBD2,TRBJ2-3,TGTGCCAGCAGCCAAAGGACTAGCGGGGGCGCGGATACGCAGTATTTT,CASSQRTSGGADTQYF
TRBV19,.,.,TRBJ1-5,TGTGCCAGTAGTTTATCGAGGGACCAGCCCCAGCATTTT,CASSLSRDQPQHF
TRBV18,.,TRBD2,TRBJ2-7,TGTGCCAGCCGGAACCAAAATCCTGGGGGGGGGAACTACGAGCAGTACTTC,CASRNQNPGGGNYEQYF
TRBV5-1,.,TRBD1,TRBJ2-1,TGCGCCAGCAGCTTGGGGGACAGGAACAATGAGCAGTTCTTC,CASSLGDRNNEQFF
TRBV6-5,few,TRBD1,TRBJ2-2,TGTGCCAGCAGTTCGGGACAGGGGACCGGGGAGCTGTTTTTT,CASSSGQGTGELFF
TRBV27,.,.,TRBJ1-3,TGTGCCAGCAGTCCAGCCTCCGGACAGAGCTCTGGAAACACCATATATTTT,CASSPASGQSSGNTIYF
TRBV5-6,.,TRBD2,TRBJ2-7,TGTGCCAGCAGCTGGGGGGGTAACGAGCAGTACTTC,CASSWGGNEQYF
TRBV7-6,.,.,TRBJ1-5,TGTGCCAGCAGCTCAGGGAAAAACCGCAATCAGCCCCAGCATTTT,CASSSGKNRNQPQHF
TRBV7-9,.,TRBD1,TRBJ1-2,TGTGCCAGCAGGTTAGCGTCGACAGGGGCAACTGGTGGCTACACCTTC,CASRLASTGATGGYTF
TRBV7-2,.,.,TRBJ1-1,TGTGCCAGCAGCGGACTGATGAACACTGAAGCTTTCTTT,CASSGLMNTEAFF
TRBV9,.,.,TRBJ1-2,TGTGCCAGCAGCGTAGAAGAAACAGGGTTTTTCTATGGCTACACCTTC,CASSVEETGFFYGYTF
TRBV7-9,.,.,TRBJ1-1,TGTGCCAGCAGCAAAGAAGGGAGCATGAACACTGAAGCTTTCTTT,CASSKEGSMNTEAFF
TRBV5-6,few,.,TRBJ2-7,TGTGCCAGCAGCCTCCCTATGCTGCGCGAGCAGTACTTC,CASSLPMLREQYF
TRBV4-2,few,.,TRBJ1-5,TGTGCCAGCAGCCACCAAGGAGGGTACGGGGATGCGGTCATTGGGAGGTATCAGCCCCAGCATTTT,CASSHQGGYGDAVIGRYQPQHF
TRBV5-6,.,.,TRBJ2-1,TGTGCCAGCAGCTTATCAGGGCCCGAGCAGTTCTTC,CASSLSGPEQFF
TRBV21-1,once,.,TRBJ1-2,TGTGCCAGCAGCACCCGGTGGGGCTACACCTTC,CASSTRWGYTF
TRBV9,.,.,TRBJ2-3,TGTGCCAGCAGCGAGGCAGGACCGATCGGGGATACGCAGTATTTT,CASSEAGPIGDTQYF
TRBV10-3,.,.,TRBJ1-3,TGTGCCATCAGTGCTACCGGAGGTTCCTCTGGAAACACCATATATTTT,CAISATGGSSGNTIYF
TRBV10-3,once,TRBD1,TRBJ2-7,TGTGCCATCAGACCATCGGGGACAGGGCTATACGAGCAGTACTTC,CAIRPSGTGLYEQYF
TRBV11-2,.,TRBD1,TRBJ2-2,TGTGCCAGCAGCCCCCGGACAGGGGGCGACACCGGGGAGCTGTTTTTT,CASSPRTGGDTGELFF
TRBV2,few,.,TRBJ1-2,TGTGCCAGCAGTTCGCAGGGAGGTGGTTATGGCTACACCTTC,CASSSQGGGYGYTF
TRBV11-2,.,.,TRBJ1-4,TGTGCCAGCAGCCGCGGCGTCAGTACTAATGAAAAACTGTTTTTT,CASSRGVSTNEKLFF
TRBV30,.,.,TRBJ1-1,TGTGCCTGGAGTGTATTGGGGAAGGAAGCTTTCTTT,CAWSVLGKEAFF
TRBV19,once,TRBD1,TRBJ1-2,TGTGCCAGTACCCTAGACAGGGCTCACGGCTACACCTTC,CASTLDRAHGYTF
TRBV18,.,.,TRBJ1-1,TGTGCCAGCTCACCCCAGGGGTCTAACACTGAAGCTTTCTTT,CASSPQGSNTEAFF
TRBV7-9,once,TRBD1,TRBJ2-7,TGTGCCAGCAGCTTCACGACAGGGATCCCCTCCTACGAGCAGTACTTC,CASSFTTGIPSYEQYF
TRBV30,.,.,TRBJ1-4,TGTGCCGGCGAAGCTCAACCGGGTGAAAAACTGTTTTTT,CAGEAQPGEKLFF
TRBV6-5,.,.,TRBJ1-1,TGTGCCAGCAGTTACATCCGTTCAGGGACCACTGAAGCTTTCTTT,CASSYIRSGTTEAFF
TRBV7-2,.,.,TRBJ1-1,TGTGCCAGCAGCCCCCAGTCTCAGACCATGAACACTGAAGCTTTCTTT,CASSPQSQTMNTEAFF